This TCR beta chain was recorded in a study of cytomegalovirus exposure and HLA in healthy donors. Overall study: Ancestry clustering placed around four fifths of approximately 420 genotyped donors in the Caucasian-associated cluster. Study-level points and caveats: Roughly even sequencing depth across donors was the assumption behind the presence/absence analyses. Later analysis associated a missense DCLRE1C variant with TCR beta V- and J-gene trimming.

Regarding this clone: Its specificity is unknown.

The V and J ends lost 4 bases and 11 bases respectively, with 11 bases between them. The CDR3 sequence is 10 residues long. Germline CDR1 DFQATT, CDR2 SNEGSKA (reference sequence). This PCR relied on a set of 60 Vbeta primers and 13 Jbeta primers. Profiling relied on immunoSEQ multiplex PCR, and the TCRdb table lists in-frame clones only, not all of them. Altogether around 150,000 clones are present, roughly four fifths being singletons, with the ten largest covering approximately 6%. This receptor was obtained from a man between 25 and 39 years old in good health and CMV-seropositive. The sample consisted of PBMCs. The V gene is TRBV20-1, the J gene TRBJ1-1; D is uncertain. This CDR3 is CSATPSLAFF. The CDR3 DNA is TGCAGTGCTACCCCGTCGTTGGCTTTCTTT.